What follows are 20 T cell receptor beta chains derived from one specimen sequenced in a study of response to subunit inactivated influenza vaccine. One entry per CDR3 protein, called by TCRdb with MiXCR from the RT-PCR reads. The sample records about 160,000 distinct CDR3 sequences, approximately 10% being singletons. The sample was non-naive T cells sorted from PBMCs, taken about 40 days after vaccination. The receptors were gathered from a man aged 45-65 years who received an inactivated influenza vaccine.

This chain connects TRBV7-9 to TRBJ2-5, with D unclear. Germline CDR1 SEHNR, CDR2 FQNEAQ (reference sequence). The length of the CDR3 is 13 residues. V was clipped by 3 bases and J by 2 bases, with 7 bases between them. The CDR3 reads CASSFPIQETQYF. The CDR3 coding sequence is TGTGCCAGCAGCTTCCCAATACAAGAGACCCAGTACTTC.

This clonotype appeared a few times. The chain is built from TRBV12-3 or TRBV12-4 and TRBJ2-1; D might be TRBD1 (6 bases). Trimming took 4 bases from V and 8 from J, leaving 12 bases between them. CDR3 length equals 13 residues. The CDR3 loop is CASSYTQGYEQFF. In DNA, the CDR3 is TGTGCCAGCAGTTATACACAGGGCTATGAGCAGTTCTTC.

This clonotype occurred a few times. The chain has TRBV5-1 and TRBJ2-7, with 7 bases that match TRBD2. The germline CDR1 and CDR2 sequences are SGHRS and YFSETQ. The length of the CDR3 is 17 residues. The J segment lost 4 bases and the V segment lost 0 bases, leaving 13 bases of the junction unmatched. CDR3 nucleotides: TGCGCCAGCAGCTTGGTTACTAGCGACCAGATCGCGTACGAGCAGTACTTC. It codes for CASSLVTSDQIAYEQYF.

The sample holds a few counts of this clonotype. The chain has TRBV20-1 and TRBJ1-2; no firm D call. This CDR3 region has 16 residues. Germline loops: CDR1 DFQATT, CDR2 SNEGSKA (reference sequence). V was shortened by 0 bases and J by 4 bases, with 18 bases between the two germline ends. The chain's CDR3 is CSARDFGRLQGYGYTF. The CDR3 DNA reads TGCAGTGCTAGAGATTTCGGTCGGCTACAAGGCTATGGCTACACCTTC.

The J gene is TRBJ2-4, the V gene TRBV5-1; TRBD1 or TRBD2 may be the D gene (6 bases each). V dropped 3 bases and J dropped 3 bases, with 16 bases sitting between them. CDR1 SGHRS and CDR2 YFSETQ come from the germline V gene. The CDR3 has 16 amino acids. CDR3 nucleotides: TGCGCCAGCAGCTCCGACCTCAGGGGAGGCAAAAACATTCAGTACTTC. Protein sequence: CASSSDLRGGKNIQYF. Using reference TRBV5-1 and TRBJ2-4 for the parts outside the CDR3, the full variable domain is KAGVTQTPRYLIKTRGQQVTLSCSPISGHRSVSWYQQTPGQGLQFLFEYFSETQRNKGNFPGRFSGRQFSNSRSEMNVSTLELGDSALYLCASSSDLRGGKNIQYFGAGTRLSVL.

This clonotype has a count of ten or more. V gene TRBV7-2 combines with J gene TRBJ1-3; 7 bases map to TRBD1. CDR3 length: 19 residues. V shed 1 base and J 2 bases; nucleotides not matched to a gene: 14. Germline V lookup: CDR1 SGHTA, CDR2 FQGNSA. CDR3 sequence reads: CASSLGFTDRLRTGNTIYF. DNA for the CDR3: TGTGCCAGCAGCTTAGGCTTTACGGACAGGCTGAGGACTGGAAACACCATATATTTT.

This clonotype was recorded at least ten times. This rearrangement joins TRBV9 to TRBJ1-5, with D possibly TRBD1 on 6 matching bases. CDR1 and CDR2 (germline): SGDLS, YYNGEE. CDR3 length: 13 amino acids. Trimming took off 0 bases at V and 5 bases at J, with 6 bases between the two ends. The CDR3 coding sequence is TGTGCCAGCAGCGTAGGGACAGATCAGCCCCAGCATTTT. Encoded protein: CASSVGTDQPQHF.

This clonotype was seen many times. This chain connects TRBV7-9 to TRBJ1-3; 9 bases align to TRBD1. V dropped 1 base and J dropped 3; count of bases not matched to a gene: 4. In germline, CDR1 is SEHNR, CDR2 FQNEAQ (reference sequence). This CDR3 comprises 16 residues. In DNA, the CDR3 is TGTGCCAGCAGCTTAGACACAGGGGGCTTTGGAAACACCATATATTTT. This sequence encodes CASSLDTGGFGNTIYF. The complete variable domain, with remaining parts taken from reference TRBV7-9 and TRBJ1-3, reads DTGVSQNPRHKITKRGQNVTFRCDPISEHNRLYWYRQTLGQGPEFLTYFQNEAQLEKSRLLSDRFSAERPKGSFSTLEIQRTEQGDSAMYLCASSLDTGGFGNTIYFGEGSWLTVV.

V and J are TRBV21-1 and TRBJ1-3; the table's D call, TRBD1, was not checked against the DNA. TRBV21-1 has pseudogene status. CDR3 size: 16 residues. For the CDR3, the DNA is TGTGCCAGCAGCAAGGCCTGCAGGGGTTTCGGAAACACCATATATTTT. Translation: CASSKACRGFGNTIYF.

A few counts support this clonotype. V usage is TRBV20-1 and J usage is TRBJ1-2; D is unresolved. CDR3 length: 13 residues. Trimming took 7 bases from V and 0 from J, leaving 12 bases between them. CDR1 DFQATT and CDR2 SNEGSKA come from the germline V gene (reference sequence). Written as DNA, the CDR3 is TGCAGTGGCTCGGACGGTCCTAACTATGGCTACACCTTC. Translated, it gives CSGSDGPNYGYTF.

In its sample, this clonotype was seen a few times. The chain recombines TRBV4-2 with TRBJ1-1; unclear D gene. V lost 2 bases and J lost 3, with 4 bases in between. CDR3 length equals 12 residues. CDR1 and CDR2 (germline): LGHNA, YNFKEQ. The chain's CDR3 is CASSQPDTEAFF. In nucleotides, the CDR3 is TGTGCCAGCAGCCAACCGGACACTGAAGCTTTCTTT.

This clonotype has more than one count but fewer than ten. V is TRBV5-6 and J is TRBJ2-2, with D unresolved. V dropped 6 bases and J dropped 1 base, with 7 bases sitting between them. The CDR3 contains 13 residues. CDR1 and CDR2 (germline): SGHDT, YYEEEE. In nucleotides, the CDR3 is TGTGCCAGCAACCTACAGAACACCGGGGAGCTGTTTTTT. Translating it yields CASNLQNTGELFF.

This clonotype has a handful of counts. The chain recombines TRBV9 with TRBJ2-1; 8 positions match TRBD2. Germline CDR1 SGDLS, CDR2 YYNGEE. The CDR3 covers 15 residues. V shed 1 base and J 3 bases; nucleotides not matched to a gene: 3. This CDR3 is CASSVTSGHYNEQFF. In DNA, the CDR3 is TGTGCCAGCAGCGTAACTAGCGGACACTACAATGAGCAGTTCTTC.

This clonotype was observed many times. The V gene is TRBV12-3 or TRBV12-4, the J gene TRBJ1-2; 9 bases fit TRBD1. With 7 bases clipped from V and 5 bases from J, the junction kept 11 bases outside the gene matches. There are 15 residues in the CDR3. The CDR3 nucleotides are TGTGCCAGCACCTTTTCCGGGACAGGGATATATGGCTACACCTTC. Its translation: CASTFSGTGIYGYTF.

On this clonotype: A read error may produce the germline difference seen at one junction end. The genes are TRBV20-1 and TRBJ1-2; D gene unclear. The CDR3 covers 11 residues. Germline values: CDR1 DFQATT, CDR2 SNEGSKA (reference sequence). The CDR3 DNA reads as TGCAGTGCTAGAGATGGTCCTCAGGAGGGCTTC. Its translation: CSARDGPQEGF.

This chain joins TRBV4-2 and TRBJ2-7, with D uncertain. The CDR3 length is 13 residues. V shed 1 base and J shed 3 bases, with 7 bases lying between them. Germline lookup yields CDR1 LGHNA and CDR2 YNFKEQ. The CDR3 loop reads CASSQGVNYEQYF. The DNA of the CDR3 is TGTGCCAGCAGCCAAGGGGTCAACTACGAGCAGTACTTC.

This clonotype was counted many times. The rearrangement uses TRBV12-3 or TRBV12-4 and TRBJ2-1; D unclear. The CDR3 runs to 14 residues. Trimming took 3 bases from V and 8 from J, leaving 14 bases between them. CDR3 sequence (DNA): TGTGCCAGCAGTTTGGCCGCCGGTCCTTATGAGCAGTTCTTC. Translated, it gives CASSLAAGPYEQFF.

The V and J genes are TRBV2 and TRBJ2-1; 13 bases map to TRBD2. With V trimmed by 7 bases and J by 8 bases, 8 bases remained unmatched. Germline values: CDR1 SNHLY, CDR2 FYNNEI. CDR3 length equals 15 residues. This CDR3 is CASTPGTSGVHEQFF. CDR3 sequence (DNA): TGTGCCAGCACCCCCGGGACTAGCGGGGTCCATGAGCAGTTCTTC.

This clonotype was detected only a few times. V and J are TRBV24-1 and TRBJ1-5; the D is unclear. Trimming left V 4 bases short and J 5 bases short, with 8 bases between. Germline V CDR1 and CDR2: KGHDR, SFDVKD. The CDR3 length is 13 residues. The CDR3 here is CATSDNVDQPQHF. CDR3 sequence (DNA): TGTGCCACCAGTGACAATGTGGATCAGCCCCAGCATTTT.

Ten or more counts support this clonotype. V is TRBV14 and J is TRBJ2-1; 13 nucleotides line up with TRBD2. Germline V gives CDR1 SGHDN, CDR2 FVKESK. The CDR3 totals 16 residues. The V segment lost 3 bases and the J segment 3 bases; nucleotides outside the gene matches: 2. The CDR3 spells CASSQGTSGVYNEQFF. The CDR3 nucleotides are TGTGCCAGCAGCCAGGGGACTAGCGGGGTCTACAATGAGCAGTTCTTC.